A selection of T cell receptor beta chains follows, all from one sample in a study of CD8+CD57+ T cells in acquired aplastic anemia. MiXCR, run by TCRdb on the reads, gives a single entry per CDR3 protein. Of roughly 420,000 distinct CDR3 sequences listed, 55% to 75% are singletons. Input material: sorted CD4+, CD8+, or CD8+CD57+ T cells (not recorded which) from PBMCs. The receptors were sampled from a human donor in good health, serving as a control. Both conserved end residues are part of each CDR3. The D gene is left open where the match is weak. Expanded clones are given a class, and other clones once, few, many or no size at all.

cdr3_nt,cdr3_aa,j_call,clone_size,v_call,d_call
TGTGCCAGCAGTGAAGGCGGGGTCCCGGATACGCAGTATTTT,CASSEGGVPDTQYF,TRBJ2-3,-,TRBV25-1,-
TGCGCCAGCAGCGTACAGGTCGGAACTGAAGCTTTCTTT,CASSVQVGTEAFF,TRBJ1-1,once,TRBV5-1,-
TGTGCCAGCAGCCTGACCTGTACGGCTACCTACGAGCAGTACTTC,CASSLTCTATYEQYF,TRBJ2-7,-,TRBV7-9,-
TGTGCCAGCAGCTTGGGGTCTGACACTGAAGCTTTCTTT,CASSLGSDTEAFF,TRBJ1-1,-,TRBV19,-
TGCAGTGCTAGAAGACAGGGTTCAAAAGAGCAGTCCTTC,CSARRQGSKEQSF,TRBJ2-1,-,TRBV20-1,TRBD1
TGTGCCAGCAGCTTGGCGACCGGGGCCTACAATGGCCACACCTTC,CASSLATGAYNGHTF,TRBJ1-2,-,TRBV9,-
TGTGCCAGTACCCTTTCGACTACGGGGAACGGAAACACCATATATTTT,CASTLSTTGNGNTIYF,TRBJ1-3,-,TRBV19,-
TGTGCCAGCAGCTCAAGACAGGAAGGAGATTCACCCCTCCACTTT,CASSSRQEGDSPLHF,TRBJ1-6,-,TRBV5-5,-
TGTGCCAGCAGCTTATTGGGGATAGATGAAGCTTTCTTT,CASSLLGIDEAFF,TRBJ1-1,-,TRBV5-4,-
TGTGCCAGCAGTGCACTAGCGGGGAGACAAGAGACCCAGTACTTC,CASSALAGRQETQYF,TRBJ2-5,-,TRBV6-6,TRBD2
-,CASSFYICSARPQDYEQYF,TRBJ2-7,-,TRBV19,-
TGCAGTGCTAGGGACACCTATGAGAGCAGCAATCAGCCCCAGCATTTT,CSARDTYESSNQPQHF,TRBJ1-5,-,TRBV20-1,-
TGTGCCACCAGCAGAGATGGCACTAGCGGGGTGTCCTACAATGAGCAGTTCTTC,CATSRDGTSGVSYNEQFF,TRBJ2-1,-,TRBV15,TRBD2
TGTGCCAGCAGACCTGTGACAGGGACGATCCTTGGGGCCAACGTCCTGACTTTC,CASRPVTGTILGANVLTF,TRBJ2-6,-,TRBV12-3/TRBV12-4,TRBD1
TGTGCCAGCAGTTTACGGCTCTATGGCTACACCTTC,CASSLRLYGYTF,TRBJ1-2,many,TRBV12-3/TRBV12-4,-
TGTGCCAGCAGCTTTGTCGACGGGGAGCTGTTTTTT,CASSFVDGELFF,TRBJ2-2,once,TRBV7-9,-
TGTGCCATCACCGCCGGACCGGACACCGGGGAGCTGTTTTTT,CAITAGPDTGELFF,TRBJ2-2,-,TRBV10-3,-
TGTGCCATCAGTGATCACGCTAGGAACTATGGCTACACTTTC,CAISDHARNYGYTF,TRBJ1-2,-,TRBV10-3,-
TGTGCCAGTATAAATGTTGGCAAGGGGGGCTATGGCTACACCTTC,CASINVGKGGYGYTF,TRBJ1-2,-,TRBV19,-
TGTGCCACCAGCACGGGACAGGGGAACTATGGCTACACCTTC,CATSTGQGNYGYTF,TRBJ1-2,-,TRBV15,TRBD1
TGCAGCGTTGGGGGGGGGGAACGCTATGGCTACACCTTC,CSVGGGERYGYTF,TRBJ1-2,many,TRBV29-1,-
TGTGCCAGCAGTGAGACAAGGTCCAACGATGGCCACTCCTTC,CASSETRSNDGHSF,TRBJ2-3,-,TRBV2,-
TGCAGTGCTAGACAGGGCCTTCGCTACACGGAGCAGTACTTC,CSARQGLRYTEQYF,TRBJ2-7,-,TRBV20-1,-
TGTGCCAGCAAAACGACAGGGAGGTACGAGCAGTACTTC,CASKTTGRYEQYF,TRBJ2-7,many,TRBV6-5,-
TGCAGTGCTAGCCCCAATAGCGGGGGGACCTACGAGCAGTACTTC,CSASPNSGGTYEQYF,TRBJ2-7,-,TRBV29-1,TRBD2
TGTGCCAGCAGCCAGGAAAAAGGGGAGAGTGAGACCCAGTACTTC,CASSQEKGESETQYF,TRBJ2-5,once,TRBV5-6,-
TGTGCCAGCAGTGAAGCCAGCCGTCCCGAGCAGTACTTC,CASSEASRPEQYF,TRBJ2-7,many,TRBV2,-